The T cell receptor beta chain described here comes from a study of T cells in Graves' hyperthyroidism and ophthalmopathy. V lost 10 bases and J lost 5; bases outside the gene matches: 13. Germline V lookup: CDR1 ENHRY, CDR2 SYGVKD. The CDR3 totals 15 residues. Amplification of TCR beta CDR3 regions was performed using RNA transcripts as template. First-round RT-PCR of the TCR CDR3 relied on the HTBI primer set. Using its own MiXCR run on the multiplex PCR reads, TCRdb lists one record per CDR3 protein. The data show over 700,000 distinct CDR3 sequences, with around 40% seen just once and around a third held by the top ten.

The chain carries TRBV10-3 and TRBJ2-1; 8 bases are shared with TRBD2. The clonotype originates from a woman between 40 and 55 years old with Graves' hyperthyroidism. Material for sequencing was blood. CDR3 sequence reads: CATAGRGGADNEQFF. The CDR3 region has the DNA TGTGCCACGGCCGGCCGGGGGGGCGCGGACAATGAGCAGTTCTTC.